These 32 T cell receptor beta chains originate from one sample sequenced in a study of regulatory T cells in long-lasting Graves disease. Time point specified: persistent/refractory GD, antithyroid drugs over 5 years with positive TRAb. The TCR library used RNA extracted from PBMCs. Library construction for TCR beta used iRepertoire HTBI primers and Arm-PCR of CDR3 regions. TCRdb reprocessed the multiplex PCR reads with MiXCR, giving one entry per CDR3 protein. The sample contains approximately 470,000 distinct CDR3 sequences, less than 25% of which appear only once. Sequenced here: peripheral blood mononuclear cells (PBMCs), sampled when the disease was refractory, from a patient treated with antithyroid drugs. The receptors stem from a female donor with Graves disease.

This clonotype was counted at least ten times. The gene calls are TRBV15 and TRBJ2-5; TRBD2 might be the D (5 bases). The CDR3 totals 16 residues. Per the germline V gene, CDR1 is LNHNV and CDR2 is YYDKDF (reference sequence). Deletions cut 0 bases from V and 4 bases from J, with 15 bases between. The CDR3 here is CATSRDQGSIGETQYF. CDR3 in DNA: TGTGCCACCAGCAGAGATCAAGGGAGCATCGGAGAGACCCAGTACTTC.

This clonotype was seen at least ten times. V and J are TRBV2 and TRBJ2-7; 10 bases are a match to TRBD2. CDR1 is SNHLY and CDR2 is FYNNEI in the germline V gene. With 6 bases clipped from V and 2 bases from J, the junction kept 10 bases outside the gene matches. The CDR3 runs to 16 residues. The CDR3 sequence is CASREKLAGTAYEQYF. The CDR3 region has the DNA TGTGCCAGCAGAGAGAAACTAGCGGGAACCGCCTACGAGCAGTACTTC.

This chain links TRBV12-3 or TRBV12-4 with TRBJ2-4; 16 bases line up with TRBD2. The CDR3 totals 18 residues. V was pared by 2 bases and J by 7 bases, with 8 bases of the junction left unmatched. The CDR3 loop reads CASSLFSGTSGRGNIQYF. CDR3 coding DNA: TGTGCCAGCAGTTTATTTTCCGGGACTAGCGGGAGGGGGAACATTCAGTACTTC.

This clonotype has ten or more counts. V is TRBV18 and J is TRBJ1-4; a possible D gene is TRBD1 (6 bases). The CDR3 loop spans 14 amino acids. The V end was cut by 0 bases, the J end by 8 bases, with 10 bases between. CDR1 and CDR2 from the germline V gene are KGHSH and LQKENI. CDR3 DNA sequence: TGTGCCAGCTCACCACCGGGCAGGGGCGAAAAACTGTTTTTT. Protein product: CASSPPGRGEKLFF.

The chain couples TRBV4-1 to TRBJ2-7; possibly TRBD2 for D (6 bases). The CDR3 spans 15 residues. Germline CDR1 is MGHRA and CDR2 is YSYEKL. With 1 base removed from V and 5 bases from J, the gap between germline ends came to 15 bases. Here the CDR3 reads CASSQGQGGTDEQYF. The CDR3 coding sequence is TGCGCCAGCAGCCAAGGTCAAGGAGGGACGGACGAGCAGTACTTC.

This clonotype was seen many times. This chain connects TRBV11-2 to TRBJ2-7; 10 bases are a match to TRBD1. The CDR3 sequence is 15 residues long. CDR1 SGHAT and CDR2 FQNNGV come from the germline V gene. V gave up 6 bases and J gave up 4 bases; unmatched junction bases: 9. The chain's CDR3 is CASSGVWTGGYEQYF. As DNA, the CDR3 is TGTGCCAGCAGTGGGGTCTGGACAGGGGGATACGAGCAGTACTTC.

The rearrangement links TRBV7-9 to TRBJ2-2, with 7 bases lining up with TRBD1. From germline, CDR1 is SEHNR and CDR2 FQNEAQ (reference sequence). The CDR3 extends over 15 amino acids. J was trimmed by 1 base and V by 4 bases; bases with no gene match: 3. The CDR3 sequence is CASSWRTGNTGELFF. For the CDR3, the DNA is TGTGCCAGCAGCTGGCGGACAGGGAACACCGGGGAGCTGTTTTTT. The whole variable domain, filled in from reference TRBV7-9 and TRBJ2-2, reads DTGVSQNPRHKITKRGQNVTFRCDPISEHNRLYWYRQTLGQGPEFLTYFQNEAQLEKSRLLSDRFSAERPKGSFSTLEIQRTEQGDSAMYLCASSWRTGNTGELFFGEGSRLTVL.

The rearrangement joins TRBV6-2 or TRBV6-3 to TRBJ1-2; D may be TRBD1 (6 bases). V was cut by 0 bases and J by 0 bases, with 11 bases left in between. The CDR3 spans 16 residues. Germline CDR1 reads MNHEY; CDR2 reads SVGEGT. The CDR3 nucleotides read TGTGCCAGCAGTTACTCCGCGAGGGGGACTAACTATGGCTACACCTTC. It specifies CASSYSARGTNYGYTF.

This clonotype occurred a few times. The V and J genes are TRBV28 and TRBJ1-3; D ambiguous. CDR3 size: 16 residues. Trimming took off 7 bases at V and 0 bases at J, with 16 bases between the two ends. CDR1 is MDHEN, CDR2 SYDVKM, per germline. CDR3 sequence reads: CASNGGQPPSGNTIYF. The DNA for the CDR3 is TGTGCCAGCAATGGAGGGCAACCCCCCTCTGGAAACACCATATATTTT.

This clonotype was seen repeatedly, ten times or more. The CDR3 protein is CASTLVSPDTEAFF. The CDR3 coding sequence is TGTGCCAGCACCCTGGTGAGCCCTGACACTGAAGCTTTCTTT. This chain uses TRBV28 with TRBJ1-1; no clear D. The germline V gene has CDR1 MDHEN and CDR2 SYDVKM. This CDR3 has 14 residues. With 7 bases removed from V and 3 bases from J, the gap between germline ends came to 15 bases.

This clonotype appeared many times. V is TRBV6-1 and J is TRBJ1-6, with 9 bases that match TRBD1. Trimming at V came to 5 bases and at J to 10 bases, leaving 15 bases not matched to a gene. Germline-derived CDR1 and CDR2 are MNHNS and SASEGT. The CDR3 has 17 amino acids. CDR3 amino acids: CASSLSGTGRTGSPLHF. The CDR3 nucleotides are TGTGCCAGCAGTCTTTCCGGGACAGGGAGGACTGGGTCACCCCTCCACTTT.

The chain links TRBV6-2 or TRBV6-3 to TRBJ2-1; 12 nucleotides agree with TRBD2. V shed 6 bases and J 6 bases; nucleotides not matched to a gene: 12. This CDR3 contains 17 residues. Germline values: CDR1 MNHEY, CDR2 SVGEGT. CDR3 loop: CASRPLAGGVLSNEQFF. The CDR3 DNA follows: TGTGCCAGCAGACCTCTAGCGGGAGGGGTCCTTAGCAATGAGCAGTTCTTC.

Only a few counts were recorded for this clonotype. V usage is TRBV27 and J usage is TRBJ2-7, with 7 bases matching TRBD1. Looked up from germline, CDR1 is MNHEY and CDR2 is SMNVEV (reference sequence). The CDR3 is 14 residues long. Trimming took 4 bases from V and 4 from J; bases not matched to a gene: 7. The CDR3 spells CASSYQGDYYEQYF. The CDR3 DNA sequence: TGTGCCAGCAGTTACCAGGGGGATTATTACGAGCAGTACTTC.

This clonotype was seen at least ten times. The CDR3 sequence: CASSLRGISYEQYF. DNA for the CDR3: TGTGCCAGCAGTTTGAGGGGTATCTCCTACGAGCAGTACTTC. This rearrangement joins TRBV28 to TRBJ2-7; D tentatively reads TRBD1 or TRBD2 (5 bases each). From germline, CDR1 is MDHEN and CDR2 SYDVKM. The CDR3 totals 14 residues. V lost 3 bases, J lost 0 bases, and 9 bases lay in between.

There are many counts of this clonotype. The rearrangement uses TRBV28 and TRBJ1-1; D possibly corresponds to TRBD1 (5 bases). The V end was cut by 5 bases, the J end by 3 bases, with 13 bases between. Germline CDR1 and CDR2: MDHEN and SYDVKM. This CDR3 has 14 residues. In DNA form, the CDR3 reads TGTGCCAGCAGTCTCCGGGGGTATGACACTGAAGCTTTCTTT. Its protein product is CASSLRGYDTEAFF.

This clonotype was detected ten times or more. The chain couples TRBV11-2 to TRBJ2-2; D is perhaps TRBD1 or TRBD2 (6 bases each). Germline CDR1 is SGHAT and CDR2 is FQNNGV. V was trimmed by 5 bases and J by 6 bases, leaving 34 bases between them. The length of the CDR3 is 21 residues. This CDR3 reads CASSQGMSGAYPGGGPGELFF. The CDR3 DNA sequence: TGTGCCAGCAGCCAAGGGATGTCCGGGGCGTACCCAGGAGGGGGTCCCGGGGAGCTGTTTTTT. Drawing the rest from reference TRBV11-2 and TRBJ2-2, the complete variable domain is EAGVAQSPRYKIIEKRQSVAFWCNPISGHATLYWYQQILGQGPKLLIQFQNNGVVDDSQLPKDRFSAERLKGVDSTLKIQPAKLEDSAVYLCASSQGMSGAYPGGGPGELFFGEGSRLTVL.

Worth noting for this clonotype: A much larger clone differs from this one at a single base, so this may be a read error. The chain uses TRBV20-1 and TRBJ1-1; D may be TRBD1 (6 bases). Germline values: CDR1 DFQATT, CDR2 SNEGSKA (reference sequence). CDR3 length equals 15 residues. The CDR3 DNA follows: TGCAGTGCTAGAGACAGGGTCCGTGGGGACACTGAAGCTTCCTTT. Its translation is CSARDRVRGDTEASF.

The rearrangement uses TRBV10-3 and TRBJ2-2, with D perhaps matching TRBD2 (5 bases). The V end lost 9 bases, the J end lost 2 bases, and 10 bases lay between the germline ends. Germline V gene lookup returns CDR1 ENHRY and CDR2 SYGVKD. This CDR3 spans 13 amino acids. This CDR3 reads CAISRGNTGELFF. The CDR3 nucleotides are TGTGCCATAAGTCGGGGAAACACCGGGGAGCTGTTTTTT.

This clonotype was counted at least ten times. CDR3 nucleotides: TGCAGTGCTAGGGGTGGGAAGGCCTACGAGCAGTACTTC. The encoded protein is CSARGGKAYEQYF. The rearrangement uses TRBV20-1 and TRBJ2-7, with D uncertain. The germline gives CDR1 DFQATT, CDR2 SNEGSKA (reference sequence). The V gene lost 3 bases and the J gene lost 2 bases, with 11 bases spanning the gap. The length of the CDR3 is 13 residues.

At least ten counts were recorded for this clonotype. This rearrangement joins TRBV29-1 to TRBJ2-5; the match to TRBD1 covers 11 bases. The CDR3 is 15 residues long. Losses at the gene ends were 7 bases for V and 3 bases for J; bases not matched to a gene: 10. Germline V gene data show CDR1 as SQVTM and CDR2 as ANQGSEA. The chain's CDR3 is CSALGQGAVKETQYF. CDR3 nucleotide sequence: TGCAGCGCTCTCGGACAGGGGGCTGTAAAAGAGACCCAGTACTTC.

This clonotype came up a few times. In DNA form, the CDR3 reads TGTGCCAGCAGTTACAGAGTAGCGGGAGTTCCCTACGAGCAGTACTTC. The encoded protein is CASSYRVAGVPYEQYF. The genes are TRBV6-1 and TRBJ2-7; TRBD2 matches 9 bases. Looked up from germline, CDR1 is MNHNS and CDR2 is SASEGT. This CDR3 comprises 16 residues. V lost 5 bases, J lost 2 bases, and 10 bases stayed unmatched.

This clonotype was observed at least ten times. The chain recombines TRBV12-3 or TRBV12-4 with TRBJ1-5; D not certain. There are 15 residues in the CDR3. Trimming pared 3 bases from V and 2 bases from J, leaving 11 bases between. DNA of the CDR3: TGTGCCAGCAGTTTTTGGGGTGTGGGCAATCAGCCCCAGCATTTT. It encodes CASSFWGVGNQPQHF.

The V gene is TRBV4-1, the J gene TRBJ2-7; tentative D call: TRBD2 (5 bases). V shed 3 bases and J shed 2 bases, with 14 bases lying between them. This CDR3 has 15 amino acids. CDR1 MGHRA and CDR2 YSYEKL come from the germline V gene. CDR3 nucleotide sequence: TGCGCCAGCAGCCAGACTTCGGGGTACACCTACGAGCAGTACTTC. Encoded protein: CASSQTSGYTYEQYF.

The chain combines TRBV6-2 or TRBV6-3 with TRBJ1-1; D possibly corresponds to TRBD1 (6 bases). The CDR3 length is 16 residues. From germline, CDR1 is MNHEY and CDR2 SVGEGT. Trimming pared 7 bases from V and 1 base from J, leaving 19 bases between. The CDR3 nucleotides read TGTGCCAGCACACGTGTCTCGGGGGGCTGGAACACTGAAGCTTTCTTT. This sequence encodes CASTRVSGGWNTEAFF.

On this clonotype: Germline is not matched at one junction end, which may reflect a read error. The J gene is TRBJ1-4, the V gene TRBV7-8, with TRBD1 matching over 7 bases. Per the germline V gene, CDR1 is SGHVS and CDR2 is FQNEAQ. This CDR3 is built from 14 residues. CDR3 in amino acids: CASSLAGGSEKLFF. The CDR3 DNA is TGTGCCAGCAGTTTAGCAGGGGGGAGTGAAAAACTGTTTTTT.

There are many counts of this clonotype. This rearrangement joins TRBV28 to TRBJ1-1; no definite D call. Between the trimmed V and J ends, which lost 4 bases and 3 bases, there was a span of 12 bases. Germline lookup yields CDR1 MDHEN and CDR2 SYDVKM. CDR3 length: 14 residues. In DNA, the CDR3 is TGTGCCAGCAGTTCTAGGGAGTTAGACACTGAAGCTTTCTTT. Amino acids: CASSSRELDTEAFF. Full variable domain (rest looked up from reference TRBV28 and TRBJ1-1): DVKVTQSSRYLVKRTGEKVFLECVQDMDHENMFWYRQDPGLGLRLIYFSYDVKMKEKGDIPEGYSVSREKKERFSLILESASTNQTSMYLCASSSRELDTEAFFGQGTRLTVV.

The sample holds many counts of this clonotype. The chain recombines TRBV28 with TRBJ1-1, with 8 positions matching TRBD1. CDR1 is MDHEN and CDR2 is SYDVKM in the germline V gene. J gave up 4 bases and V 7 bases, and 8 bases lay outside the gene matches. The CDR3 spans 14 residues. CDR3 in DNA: TGTGCCAGCACCGAACAGGGGGGTGGCACTGAAGCTTTCTTT. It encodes CASTEQGGGTEAFF.

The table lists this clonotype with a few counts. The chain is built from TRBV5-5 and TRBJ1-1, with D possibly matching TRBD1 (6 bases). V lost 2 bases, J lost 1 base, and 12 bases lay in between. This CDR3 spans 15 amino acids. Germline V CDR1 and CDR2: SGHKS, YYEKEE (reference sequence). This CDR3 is CASSFGGAPNTEAFF. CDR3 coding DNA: TGTGCCAGCAGCTTCGGGGGGGCCCCGAACACTGAAGCTTTCTTT.

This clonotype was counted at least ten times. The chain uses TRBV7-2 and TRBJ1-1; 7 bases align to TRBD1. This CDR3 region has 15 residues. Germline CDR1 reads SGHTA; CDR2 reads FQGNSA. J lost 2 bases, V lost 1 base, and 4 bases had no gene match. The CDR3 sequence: CASSLVGQANTEAFF. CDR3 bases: TGTGCCAGCAGCTTAGTCGGACAGGCTAACACTGAAGCTTTCTTT. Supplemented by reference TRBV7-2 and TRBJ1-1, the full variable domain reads GAGVSQSPSNKVTEKGKDVELRCDPISGHTALYWYRQSLGQGLEFLIYFQGNSAPDKSGLPSDRFSAERTGGSVSTLTIQRTQQEDSAVYLCASSLVGQANTEAFFGQGTRLTVV.

CDR3: CASSLGGGSADTQYF. CDR3 nucleotide sequence: TGTGCCAGCAGCTTAGGTGGCGGGAGTGCAGATACGCAGTATTTT. The chain links TRBV7-2 to TRBJ2-3; 7 bases agree with TRBD2. CDR3 length: 15 residues. Per the germline V gene, CDR1 is SGHTA and CDR2 is FQGNSA. V dropped 1 base and J dropped 4; count of bases not matched to a gene: 5.

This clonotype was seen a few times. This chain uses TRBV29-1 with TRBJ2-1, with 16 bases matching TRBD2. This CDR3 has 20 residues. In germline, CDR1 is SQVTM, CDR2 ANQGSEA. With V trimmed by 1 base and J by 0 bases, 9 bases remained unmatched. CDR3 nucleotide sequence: TGCAGCGTTGAAGGGTTCGGGACTAGCGGGAGGGTTGGCTCCTACAATGAGCAGTTCTTC. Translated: CSVEGFGTSGRVGSYNEQFF.

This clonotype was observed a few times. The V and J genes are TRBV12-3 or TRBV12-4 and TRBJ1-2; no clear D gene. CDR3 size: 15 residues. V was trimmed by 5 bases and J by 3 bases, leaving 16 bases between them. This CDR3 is CASSPSGGVDYGYTF. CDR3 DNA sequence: TGTGCCAGCAGTCCTAGTGGTGGGGTTGACTATGGCTACACCTTC.